Listed here are 29 T cell receptor beta chains from one sample, sequenced in a study of breast tumors, draining lymph nodes, adjacent tissues (dated by TCRdb to 2016 to 2018). Library preparation used multiplex PCR. Data came from an Illumina HiSeq 2000. TCRdb passed the public sequencing reads through fastp at Q25 and MiXCR, retaining productive beta sequences. Rows are unified per CDR3 protein, each entry keeping the most common DNA and genes. The sample contains about 21,000 distinct CDR3 sequences, about 41% of them found a single time. The top ten clonotypes cover less than 25% of the sample. Input material: breast tumor tissue. All receptors come from a female donor with breast cancer. Some clones in this sample may be carry-over from other donors' samples.

The chain has TRBV6-1 and TRBJ2-2; D tentatively fits TRBD1 or TRBD2 (6 bases each). The CDR3 spans 14 residues. Germline V gene data show CDR1 as MNHNS and CDR2 as SASEGT. Trimming cost V 7 bases and J 6 bases, with 15 bases left between them. CDR3 coding DNA: TGTGCCAGCAAGAAGGGGGGCGCCGCCGGGGAGCTGTTTTTT. It is translated as CASKKGGAAGELFF.

This clonotype was seen repeatedly, ten times or more. The chain combines TRBV5-1 with TRBJ2-1, with TRBD2 matching 9 bases. With V trimmed by 1 base and J by 9 bases, 11 bases remained unmatched. Germline V lookup: CDR1 SGHRS, CDR2 YFSETQ. This CDR3 spans 16 amino acids. The CDR3 loop is CASSLILAGRSFEQFF. The DNA for the CDR3 is TGCGCCAGCAGCTTGATCCTAGCGGGAAGATCGTTTGAGCAGTTCTTC.

Ten or more counts support this clonotype. This sequence joins TRBV4-2 and TRBJ2-3; 9 bases fit TRBD2. CDR1 LGHNA and CDR2 YNFKEQ come from the germline V gene. J was trimmed by 4 bases and V by 1 base; bases with no gene match: 0. This CDR3 has 14 amino acids. In nucleotides, the CDR3 is TGTGCCAGCAGCCAAGGGACTAGCGCAGATACGCAGTATTTT. Protein: CASSQGTSADTQYF.

This clonotype was detected ten times or more. The chain combines TRBV29-1 with TRBJ2-2; D is uncertain. Trimming took 7 bases from V and 0 from J, leaving 12 bases between them. The length of the CDR3 is 14 residues. Germline V gene sequence: CDR1 SQVTM, CDR2 ANQGSEA. The CDR3 protein is CSGAFHSNTGELFF. The CDR3 bases are TGCAGCGGCGCGTTTCATTCGAACACCGGGGAGCTGTTTTTT.

In this sample, this clonotype turned up many times. The rearrangement uses TRBV20-1 and TRBJ1-5; tentative D call: TRBD1 (6 bases). The ends were cut back, 5 bases at V and 7 bases at J, with 12 bases in the middle. CDR3 size: 12 residues. CDR1 DFQATT and CDR2 SNEGSKA come from the germline V gene (reference sequence). Written as DNA, the CDR3 is TGCAGTGCTGCAGGGACAAGACAGCCCCAGCATTTT. Protein: CSAAGTRQPQHF.

A note on this clonotype: A much more abundant neighbour one base away suggests this may be a read error. This chain joins TRBV7-3 and TRBJ2-7, with TRBD2 identical over 13 bases. CDR3 length equals 15 residues. Germline CDR1 reads SGHTA; CDR2 reads FQGTGA. CDR3 amino acids: CASSPTGLAGEEQHF. CDR3 nucleotides: TGTGCCAGCAGCCCCACTGGACTAGCGGGAGAGGAGCAGCACTTC.

This clonotype has a count of ten or more. This chain connects TRBV12-3 or TRBV12-4 to TRBJ2-3, with D unresolved. Trimming left V 5 bases short and J 2 bases short, with 8 bases between. The CDR3 has 13 residues. CDR3 region: CASSRTFTDTQYF. The CDR3 DNA reads as TGTGCCAGCAGTCGGACCTTCACAGATACGCAGTATTTT.

Comment on this clonotype: This may come from a read error, since a much larger clone is one base off. The rearrangement uses TRBV10-2 and TRBJ1-2; D ambiguous. The CDR3 sequence is 15 residues long. Germline CDR1 is WSHSY and CDR2 is SAAADI. V was cut by 7 bases and J by 3 bases, with 18 bases left in between. The CDR3 loop reads CASTPRTGGDYGYTF. For the CDR3, the DNA is TGCGCCAGCACTCCCAGAACGGGCGGGGACTATGGCTACACCTTC.

This clonotype is medium-sized by share. The chain carries TRBV7-9 and TRBJ2-3; possible D gene TRBD2, 5 bases. V gave up 2 bases and J gave up 0 bases, with 12 bases separating them. The CDR3 has 16 amino acids. The germline CDR1 and CDR2 sequences are SEHNR and FQNEAQ (reference sequence). CDR3 nucleotide sequence: TGTGCCAGCAGCTTAAAAGCGGCGGCTAGCACAGATACGCAGTATTTT. This encodes CASSLKAAASTDTQYF.

On this clonotype itself: The CDR3 end shows no conserved phenylalanine or tryptophan, and so a read error is likely. The chain couples TRBV20-1 to TRBJ2-2; 7 nucleotides match TRBD2. There are 14 residues in the CDR3. The V gene end was trimmed by 2 bases and the J gene end by 6 bases; junction bases not matched to a gene: 6. CDR1 is DFQATT and CDR2 is SNEGSKA in the germline V gene (reference sequence). This CDR3 is CSARPQTSPGELFL. DNA for the CDR3: TGCAGTGCTAGACCCCAGACTAGCCCCGGGGAGCTGTTTTTG.

The chain is built from TRBV11-2 and TRBJ2-5; 9 bases are shared with TRBD1. Germline trimming cut 6 bases from V and 5 bases from J; bases unmatched to any gene: 7. CDR3 length: 14 amino acids. Germline V gene sequence: CDR1 SGHAT, CDR2 FQNNGV. CDR3 bases: TGTGCCAGCAGTTCCACAGGGGGCCCCGAGACCCAGTACTTC. It specifies CASSSTGGPETQYF. The full variable domain, completed using reference TRBV11-2 and TRBJ2-5, is EAGVAQSPRYKIIEKRQSVAFWCNPISGHATLYWYQQILGQGPKLLIQFQNNGVVDDSQLPKDRFSAERLKGVDSTLKIQPAKLEDSAVYLCASSSTGGPETQYFGPGTRLLVL.

In this sample, this clonotype turned up once. The V call is TRBV10-3, the J call TRBJ1-6, with 8 positions matching TRBD1. The CDR3 runs 13 residues. Trimming at V came to 7 bases and at J to 8 bases, leaving 4 bases not matched to a gene. CDR1 and CDR2 (germline): ENHRY, SYGVKD. CDR3 DNA sequence: TGTGCCATCACGACAGGGGCCTATTCACCCCTCCACTTT. Translation gives CAITTGAYSPLHF.

The rearrangement joins TRBV2 to TRBJ2-1, with 8 bases matching TRBD1. The CDR3 is made up of 14 amino acids. CDR1 is SNHLY and CDR2 is FYNNEI in the germline V gene. The junction had 8 bases not matched to a gene; V was cut back by 4 bases and J by 9 bases. CDR3 nucleotide sequence: TGTGCCAGCAGTGCTCGGGACAGGAACACTGAGCAGTTCTTC. Protein: CASSARDRNTEQFF.

This clonotype is large. Written as DNA, the CDR3 is TGCGCCAGCAGCCCGGCCGGGCAAGAGACCCAGTACTTC. It encodes CASSPAGQETQYF. The chain carries TRBV4-1 and TRBJ2-5; D is ambiguous. V was cut by 4 bases and J by 2 bases, with 8 bases left in between. CDR1 MGHRA and CDR2 YSYEKL come from the germline V gene. The CDR3 length is 13 residues.

The chain recombines TRBV5-1 with TRBJ2-3; 11 bases agree with TRBD1. The CDR3 contains 19 residues. Germline V CDR1 and CDR2: SGHRS, YFSETQ. V was clipped by 0 bases and J by 4 bases; unmatched bases: 13. This CDR3 reads CASSLVGTGGGLAADTQYF. In DNA form, the CDR3 reads TGCGCCAGCAGCTTGGTCGGGACAGGGGGAGGGTTAGCGGCAGATACGCAGTATTTT.

In regard to this clonotype: A much larger clone differs from this one at a single base, so this may be a read error. The V and J genes are TRBV5-1 and TRBJ1-5; tentative D call: TRBD1 (5 bases). This CDR3 has 14 residues. Germline loops: CDR1 SGHRS, CDR2 YFSETQ. The V gene lost 4 bases and the J gene lost 10 bases, with 18 bases spanning the gap. CDR3 amino acids: CASSLGANGHPQHF. The CDR3 coding sequence is TGCGCCAGCAGCCTCGGGGCGAACGGGCACCCCCAGCATTTT.

In its sample, this clonotype was seen once. The V and J genes are TRBV7-2 and TRBJ2-7; no firm D call. Trimming shortened V by 5 bases and J by 0 bases, and 8 bases separated the two germline ends. The CDR3 has 13 residues. Germline CDR1 reads SGHTA; CDR2 reads FQGNSA. CDR3 protein: CASSPGLSYEQYF. As DNA, the CDR3 is TGTGCCAGCAGCCCAGGCCTCTCCTACGAGCAGTACTTC.

This clonotype came up many times. This chain links TRBV20-1 with TRBJ2-7; D remains ambiguous. Trimming removed 0 bases from V and 5 bases from J, with 17 bases in between. The CDR3 extends over 15 amino acids. Germline assignment: CDR1 DFQATT and CDR2 SNEGSKA (reference sequence). In nucleotides, the CDR3 is TGCAGTGCTAGAGATCTACGTGAGAAGACCCACGAGCAGTACTTC. Its translation: CSARDLREKTHEQYF.

Ten or more counts support this clonotype. V and J are TRBV7-8 and TRBJ2-5; D call uncertain. The CDR3 has 15 amino acids. V gave up 2 bases and J gave up 4 bases, with 14 bases separating them. CDR1 is SGHVS and CDR2 is FQNEAQ in the germline V gene. DNA for the CDR3: TGTGCCAGCAGCTTAATGGGCTACAGTACAGAGACCCAGTACTTC. Encoded protein: CASSLMGYSTETQYF.

Ten or more counts support this clonotype. The rearrangement joins TRBV3-1 to TRBJ2-6, with D unresolved. Per the germline V gene, CDR1 is LGHDT and CDR2 is YNNKEL (reference sequence). This CDR3 contains 14 residues. V dropped 3 bases and J dropped 2 bases, with 5 bases sitting between them. The CDR3: CASSHLAGANVLTF. CDR3 nucleotides: TGTGCCAGCAGCCATCTAGCTGGGGCCAACGTCCTGACTTTC.

Details on this clonotype: Sequence at one end of the junction differs from germline and may be a read error. V is TRBV25-1 and J is TRBJ2-3, with a weak D call TRBD2 (7 bases). Germline CDR1 MGHDK, CDR2 SYGVNS. The CDR3 runs to 16 residues. The CDR3 DNA reads TGTGCCAGCAGTGGCGGGAGAGGGGGGGGCACAGATACGCATTTTTTT. It is translated as CASSGGRGGGTDTHFF.

The chain recombines TRBV25-1 with TRBJ1-6, with TRBD1 identical over 7 bases. With 3 bases clipped from V and 7 bases from J, the junction kept 6 bases outside the gene matches. This CDR3 is built from 15 residues. Germline V gene sequence: CDR1 MGHDK, CDR2 SYGVNS. As DNA, the CDR3 is TGTGCCAGCAGTGAGGGGGACAGAAAGAATTCACCCCTCCACTTT. It encodes CASSEGDRKNSPLHF.

This clonotype was counted a few times. This chain joins TRBV6-6 and TRBJ2-2; D possibly corresponds to TRBD2 (5 bases). From germline, CDR1 is MNHNY and CDR2 SVGAGI (reference sequence). This CDR3 is 16 amino acids long. V gave up 0 bases and J gave up 0 bases, with 8 bases separating them. CDR3 nucleotides: TGTGCCAGCAGTTACTCGAGGGCAGCGAACACCGGGGAGCTGTTTTTT. Translation gives CASSYSRAANTGELFF.

This clonotype was seen a handful of times. One junction end does not reproduce the germline sequence, and a read error may be involved. The CDR3 is CASSPRNLNRGQATQYF. In DNA form, the CDR3 reads TGTGCCAGCAGCCCCCGTAATCTGAACAGGGGTCAAGCGACCCAGTACTTC. This chain links TRBV9 with TRBJ2-5, with 7 bases identical to TRBD1. This CDR3 has 17 amino acids. Germline CDR1 SGDLS, CDR2 YYNGEE.

The rearrangement links TRBV20-1 to TRBJ1-3, with a possible D match to TRBD1 (6 bases). Trimming stripped 6 bases from V and 4 bases from J, with 16 bases between. The CDR3 spans 14 residues. Germline-derived CDR1 and CDR2 are DFQATT and SNEGSKA (reference sequence). The CDR3 coding sequence is TGCAGTGCGACAAACAGGGTATCGGGAAACACCATATATTTT. This encodes CSATNRVSGNTIYF.

In its sample, this clonotype was seen once. The chain joins TRBV5-1 to TRBJ1-4; 7 bases agree with TRBD1. The CDR3 extends over 15 amino acids. Germline loops: CDR1 SGHRS, CDR2 YFSETQ. V gave up 3 bases and J gave up 7 bases; unmatched junction bases: 9. In nucleotides, the CDR3 is TGCGCCAGCAGCTCCCTAGGAGGGGGCTTTGAAAAACTGTTTTTT. Translation gives CASSSLGGGFEKLFF.

The chain combines TRBV24-1 with TRBJ1-1; maybe TRBD1 (5 bases). Germline V CDR1 and CDR2: KGHDR, SFDVKD. The V and J ends lost 10 bases and 4 bases respectively, with 12 bases between them. This CDR3 is built from 12 residues. The CDR3 nucleotides read TGTGCCACTTCTCAGGGAGGCACTGAAGCTTTCTTT. This gives the protein CATSQGGTEAFF.

The chain has TRBV24-1 and TRBJ2-7; D is unclear. Germline V gene lookup returns CDR1 KGHDR and CDR2 SFDVKD. The CDR3 is made up of 8 amino acids. The V and J ends lost 9 bases and 4 bases respectively, with 0 bases between them. CDR3 DNA sequence: TGTGCCACCTACGAGCAGTACTTC. Residues: CATYEQYF.

This clonotype came up many times. This chain links TRBV12-3 or TRBV12-4 with TRBJ2-5; 9 nucleotides align to TRBD2. V lost 5 bases to trimming and J lost 4 bases; unmatched junction nucleotides: 20. This CDR3 comprises 19 residues. CDR3 in DNA: TGTGCCAGCAGTCCTCCCAGAGGAGTGGGACTAGCTGTTGGAGAGACCCAGTACTTC. Translating it yields CASSPPRGVGLAVGETQYF.